This T cell receptor beta chain was recorded in a study of blood T cell repertoires in COVID-19. Study details: Samples representing acute and convalescent COVID-19 were sourced from the United States, Italy and Spain.

Participant reports of clinical history set cohort assignment. The CDR3 consists of 11 residues. V was clipped by 6 bases and J by 7 bases, with 7 bases between them. Of note for this clone: The same CDR3 also results from other DNA sequences found in this sample.

Original analysis: Using reference gene primer amplification, nucleated cell counts were estimated. The method was immunoSEQ multiplex PCR; TCRdb's version includes in-frame clones alone and lacks a portion of them. The V and J calls and clone size come from that table; D and trimming were worked out from the DNA. The table shows about 400,000 clones, with roughly 88% occurring only once. The sequencing input was PBMCs or T cells enriched from blood (not recorded which). The sequence was obtained from a woman between 40 and 55 years old with acute COVID-19. The chain has TRBV12-3 or TRBV12-4 and TRBJ1-5, with D maybe TRBD1 (5 bases). The CDR3 sequence: CASSRGQPQHF. CDR3 bases: TGTGCCAGCAGCCGGGGGCAGCCCCAGCATTTT.